This TCR beta chain originates from a study of T-cell memory formation after mild COVID-19. On the study more broadly: TCR clusters showed largely donor specificity. Study observations and caveats: Balance between CD4 and CD8 was seen in clones contracting day 15 to 85, and a CD4+ lean was seen in later expanders. Largely, contracting CD4+ clones fell within CM and EM, and contracting CD8+ clones within EMRA.

At least ten counts were recorded for this clonotype. Its matching antigen is unknown. Germline CDR1 is SQVTM and CDR2 is ANQGSEA. V was pared by 1 base and J by 10 bases, with 10 bases of the junction left unmatched. This CDR3 has 14 residues. Amplification by 5'RACE using constant-segment primers produced TCR alpha and TCR beta cDNA libraries that carried sample barcodes and UMIs. MiXCR was run by TCRdb on the 5' RACE reads, yielding one entry per CDR3 protein. There are about 620,000 distinct CDR3 sequences in the sample; 15% to 20% occur only once, and 9.5% to 15% lies in the top ten. The sample was PBMCs or a T cell subset sorted from them (not recorded which). The sequence was obtained from an adult woman who had mild COVID-19 (a few samples of this study predate the infection). Cell type and time point are not known. The chain recombines TRBV29-1 with TRBJ1-1; 9 nucleotides match TRBD1. The DNA of the CDR3 is TGCAGCGTTGAAGGGGCGACAGGGGGATCTGTAGCTTTCTTT. Protein sequence: CSVEGATGGSVAFF.